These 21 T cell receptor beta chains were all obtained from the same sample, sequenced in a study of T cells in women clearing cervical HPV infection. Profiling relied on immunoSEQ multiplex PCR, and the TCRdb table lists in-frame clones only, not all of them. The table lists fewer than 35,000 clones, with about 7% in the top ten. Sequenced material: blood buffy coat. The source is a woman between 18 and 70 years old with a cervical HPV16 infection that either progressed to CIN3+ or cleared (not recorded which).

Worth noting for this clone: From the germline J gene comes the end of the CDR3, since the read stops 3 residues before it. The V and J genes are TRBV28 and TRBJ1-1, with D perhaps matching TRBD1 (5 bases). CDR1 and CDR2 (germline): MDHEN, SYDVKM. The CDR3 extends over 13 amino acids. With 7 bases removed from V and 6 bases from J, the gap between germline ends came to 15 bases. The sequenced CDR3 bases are TGTGCCAGCACCAAGGGGAGATGGGCTGAA. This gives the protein CASTKGRWAE. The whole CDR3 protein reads CASTKGRWAEAFF.

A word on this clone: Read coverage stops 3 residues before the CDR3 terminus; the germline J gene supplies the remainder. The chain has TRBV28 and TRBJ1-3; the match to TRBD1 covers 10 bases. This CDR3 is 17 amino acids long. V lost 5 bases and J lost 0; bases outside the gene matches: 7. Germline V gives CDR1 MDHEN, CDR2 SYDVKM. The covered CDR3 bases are TGTGCCAGCAGTCAACGGACAGGGGGTTCCTCTGGAAACACC. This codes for CASSQRTGGSSGNT. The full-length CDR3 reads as CASSQRTGGSSGNTIYF.

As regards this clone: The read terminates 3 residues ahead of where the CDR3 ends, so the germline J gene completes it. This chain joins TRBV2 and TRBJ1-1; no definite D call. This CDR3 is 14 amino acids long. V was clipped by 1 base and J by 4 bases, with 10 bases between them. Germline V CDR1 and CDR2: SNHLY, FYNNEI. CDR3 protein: CASSEVLGFTEAFF. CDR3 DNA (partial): TGTGCCAGCAGTGAAGTTTTAGGGTTCACTGAA.

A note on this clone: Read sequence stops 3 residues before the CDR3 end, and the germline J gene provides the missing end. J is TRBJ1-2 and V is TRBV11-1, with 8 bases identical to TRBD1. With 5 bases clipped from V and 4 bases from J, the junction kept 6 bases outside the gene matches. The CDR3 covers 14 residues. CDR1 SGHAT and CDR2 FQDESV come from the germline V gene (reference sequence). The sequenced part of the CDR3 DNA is TGTGCCAGCAGCGATCAGGGGGCCGCCTATGGC. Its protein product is CASSDQGAAYG. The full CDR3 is CASSDQGAAYGYTF.

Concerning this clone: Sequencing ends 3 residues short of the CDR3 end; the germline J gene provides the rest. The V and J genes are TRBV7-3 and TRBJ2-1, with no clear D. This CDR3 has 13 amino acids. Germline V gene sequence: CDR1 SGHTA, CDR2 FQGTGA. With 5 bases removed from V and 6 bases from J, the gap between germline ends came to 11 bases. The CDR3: CASSTTARNEQFF. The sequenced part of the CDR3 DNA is TGTGCCAGCAGCACGACTGCCCGCAATGAG.

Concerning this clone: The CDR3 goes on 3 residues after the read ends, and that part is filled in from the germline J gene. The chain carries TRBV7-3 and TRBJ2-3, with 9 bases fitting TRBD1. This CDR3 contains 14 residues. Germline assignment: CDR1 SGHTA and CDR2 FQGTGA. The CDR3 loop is CASRSTGGWQPQYF. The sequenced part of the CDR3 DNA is TGTGCCAGCAGATCAACAGGGGGCTGGCAGCCG.

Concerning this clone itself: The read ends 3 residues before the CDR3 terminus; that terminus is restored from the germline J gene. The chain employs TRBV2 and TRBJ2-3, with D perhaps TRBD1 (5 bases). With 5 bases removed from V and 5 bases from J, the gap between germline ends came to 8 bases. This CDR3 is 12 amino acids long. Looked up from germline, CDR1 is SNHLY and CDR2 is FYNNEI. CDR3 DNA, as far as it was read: TGTGCCAGCAGTTATCAGGGAGATACG. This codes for CASSYQGDT. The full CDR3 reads CASSYQGDTQYF. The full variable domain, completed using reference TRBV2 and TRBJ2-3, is EPEVTQTPSHQVTQMGQEVILRCVPISNHLYFYWYRQILGQKVEFLVSFYNNEISEKSEIFDDQFSVERPDGSNFTLKIRSTKLEDSAMYFCASSYQGDTQYFGPGTRLTVL.

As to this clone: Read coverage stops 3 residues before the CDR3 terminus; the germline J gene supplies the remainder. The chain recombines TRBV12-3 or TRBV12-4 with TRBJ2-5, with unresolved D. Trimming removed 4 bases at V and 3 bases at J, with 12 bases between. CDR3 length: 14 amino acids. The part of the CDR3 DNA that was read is TGTGCCAGCAGTTCCCACACGATAAAAGAGACC. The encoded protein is CASSSHTIKET. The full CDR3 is CASSSHTIKETQYF.

The CDR3 region is CASSLTEYNSPLHF. The CDR3 bases that were read are TGTGCCAGCAGCTTGACAGAATATAATTCACCC. The chain carries TRBV5-8 and TRBJ1-6; D call uncertain. The CDR3 end is not reached by the read, which stops 3 residues before it; the germline J gene fills it in. Germline V CDR1 and CDR2: SGHTS, YDEGEE. The V and J ends lost 1 base and 4 bases respectively, with 6 bases between them. The CDR3 runs to 14 residues.

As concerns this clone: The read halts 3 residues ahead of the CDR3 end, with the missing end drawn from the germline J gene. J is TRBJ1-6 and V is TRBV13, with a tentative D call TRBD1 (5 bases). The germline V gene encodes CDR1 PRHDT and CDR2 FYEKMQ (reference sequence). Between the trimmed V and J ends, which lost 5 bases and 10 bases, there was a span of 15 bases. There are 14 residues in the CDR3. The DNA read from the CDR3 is TGTGCCAGCAGCCGCCGGGCCAGGACATCACCC. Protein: CASSRRARTSP. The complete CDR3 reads CASSRRARTSPLHF.

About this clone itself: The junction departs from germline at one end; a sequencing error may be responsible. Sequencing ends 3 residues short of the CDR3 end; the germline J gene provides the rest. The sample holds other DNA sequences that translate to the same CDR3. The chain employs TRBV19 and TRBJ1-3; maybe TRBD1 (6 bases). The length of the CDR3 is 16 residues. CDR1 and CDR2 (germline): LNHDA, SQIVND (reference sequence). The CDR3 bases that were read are TGTGCCAGTAGTATGTCGGCAGGGGCGCGAGGAAACACT. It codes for CASSMSAGARGNT. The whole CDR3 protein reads CASSMSAGARGNTIYF.

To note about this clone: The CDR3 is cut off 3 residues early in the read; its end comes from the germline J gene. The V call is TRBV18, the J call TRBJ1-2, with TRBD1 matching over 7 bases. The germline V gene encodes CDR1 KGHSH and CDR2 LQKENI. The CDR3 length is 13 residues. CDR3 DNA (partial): TGTGCCAGCTCAGAATTCCAGGGGGGCGAC. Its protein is CASSEFQGGD. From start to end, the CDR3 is CASSEFQGGDYTF.

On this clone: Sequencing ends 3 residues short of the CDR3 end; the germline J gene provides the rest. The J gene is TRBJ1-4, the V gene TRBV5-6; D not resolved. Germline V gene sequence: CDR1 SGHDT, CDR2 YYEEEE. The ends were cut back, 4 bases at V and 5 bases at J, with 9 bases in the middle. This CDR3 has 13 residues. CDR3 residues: CASSRNTNEKLFF. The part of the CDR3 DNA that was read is TGTGCCAGCAGCCGAAATACAAATGAAAAA.

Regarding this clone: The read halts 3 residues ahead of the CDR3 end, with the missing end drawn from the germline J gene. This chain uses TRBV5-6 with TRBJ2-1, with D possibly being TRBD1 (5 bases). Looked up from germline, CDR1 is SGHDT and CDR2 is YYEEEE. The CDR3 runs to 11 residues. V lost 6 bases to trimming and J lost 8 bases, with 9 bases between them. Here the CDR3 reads CASMVGDEQFF. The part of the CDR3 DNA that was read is TGTGCCAGCATGGTAGGGGATGAG.

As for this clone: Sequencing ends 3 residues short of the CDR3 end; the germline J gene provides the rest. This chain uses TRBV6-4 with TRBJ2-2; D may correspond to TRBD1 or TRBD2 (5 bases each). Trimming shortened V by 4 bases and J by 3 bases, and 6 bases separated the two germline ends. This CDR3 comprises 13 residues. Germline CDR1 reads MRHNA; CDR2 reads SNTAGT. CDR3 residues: CASSGGDTGELFF. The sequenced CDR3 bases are TGTGCCAGCAGTGGAGGGGACACCGGGGAG.

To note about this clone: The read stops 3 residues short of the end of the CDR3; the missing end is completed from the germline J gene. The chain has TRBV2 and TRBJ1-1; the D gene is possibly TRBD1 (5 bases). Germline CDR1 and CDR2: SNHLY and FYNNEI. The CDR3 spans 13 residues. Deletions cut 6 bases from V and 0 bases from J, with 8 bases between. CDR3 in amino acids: CASRTGMNTEAFF. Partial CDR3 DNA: TGTGCCAGCAGAACAGGAATGAACACTGAA.

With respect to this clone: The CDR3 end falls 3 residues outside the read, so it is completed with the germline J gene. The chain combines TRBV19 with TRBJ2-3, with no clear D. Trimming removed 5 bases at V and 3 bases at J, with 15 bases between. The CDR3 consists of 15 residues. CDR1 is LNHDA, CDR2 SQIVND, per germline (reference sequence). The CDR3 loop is CASSLSGQETDTQYF. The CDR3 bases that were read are TGTGCCAGTAGTCTATCTGGGCAGGAGACAGATACG. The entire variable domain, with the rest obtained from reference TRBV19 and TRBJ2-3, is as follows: DGGITQSPKYLFRKEGQNVTLSCEQNLNHDAMYWYRQDPGQGLRLIYYSQIVNDFQKGDIAEGYSVSREKKESFPLTVTSAQKNPTAFYLCASSLSGQETDTQYFGPGTRLTVL.

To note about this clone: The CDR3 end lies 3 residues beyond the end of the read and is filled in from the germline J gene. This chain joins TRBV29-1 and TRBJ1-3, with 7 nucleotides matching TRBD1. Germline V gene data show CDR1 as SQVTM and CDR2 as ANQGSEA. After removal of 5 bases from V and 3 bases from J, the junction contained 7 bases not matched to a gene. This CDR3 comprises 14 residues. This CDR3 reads CSVSYRGLGNTIYF. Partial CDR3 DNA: TGCAGCGTTTCGTACAGGGGACTTGGAAACACC.

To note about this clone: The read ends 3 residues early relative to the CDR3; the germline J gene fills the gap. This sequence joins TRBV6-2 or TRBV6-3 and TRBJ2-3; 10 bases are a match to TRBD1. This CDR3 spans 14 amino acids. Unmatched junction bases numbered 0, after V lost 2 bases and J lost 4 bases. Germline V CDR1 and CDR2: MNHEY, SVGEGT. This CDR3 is CASSYGQGADTQYF. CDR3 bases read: TGTGCCAGCAGTTACGGACAGGGGGCAGATACG.

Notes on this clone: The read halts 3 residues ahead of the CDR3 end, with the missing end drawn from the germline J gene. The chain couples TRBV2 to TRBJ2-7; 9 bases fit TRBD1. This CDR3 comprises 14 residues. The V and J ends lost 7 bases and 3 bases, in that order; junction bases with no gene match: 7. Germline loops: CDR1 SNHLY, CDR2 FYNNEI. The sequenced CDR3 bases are TGTGCCAGCATGCTGACAGGGGGAGTCTACGAG. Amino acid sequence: CASMLTGGVYE. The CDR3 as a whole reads CASMLTGGVYEQYF.

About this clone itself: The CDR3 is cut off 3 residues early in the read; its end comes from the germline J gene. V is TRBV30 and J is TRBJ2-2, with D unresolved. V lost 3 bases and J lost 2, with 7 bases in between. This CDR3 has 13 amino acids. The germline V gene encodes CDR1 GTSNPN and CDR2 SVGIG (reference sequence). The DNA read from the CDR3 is TGTGCCTGGAGGACTCATAACACCGGGGAG. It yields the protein CAWRTHNTGE. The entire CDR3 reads CAWRTHNTGELFF.